This TCR beta chain was found in a study of T-cell reconstitution after alpha-beta-depleted transplantation in children. Study-level findings and limits: Reports say that about two months after transplant, the alpha-beta T cells came out of several hundred graft clones that had expanded.

Unique molecular identifiers tagged the TCRbeta library. TCRdb reprocessed the PCR reads via MiXCR and lists one record per CDR3 protein. The sample yields about 460,000 distinct CDR3 sequences, 10% to 13% seen once. The V gene lost 5 bases and the J gene lost 5 bases, with 16 bases spanning the gap. The germline CDR1 and CDR2 sequences are MDHEN and SYDVKM. The length of the CDR3 is 14 residues. This clonotype was observed a few times. Its antigen is undetermined. The sequences come from PBMCs, collected before TCRalphabeta/CD19-depleted stem cell transplant. This clonotype was obtained from a child aged 2 to 9 with inherited bone marrow failure, due to receive a stem cell transplant. This rearrangement joins TRBV28 to TRBJ2-7, with D tentatively TRBD2 (7 bases). CDR3 protein: CASSMRGGRHEQYF. DNA for the CDR3: TGTGCCAGCAGTATGAGGGGGGGGCGACACGAGCAGTACTTC.